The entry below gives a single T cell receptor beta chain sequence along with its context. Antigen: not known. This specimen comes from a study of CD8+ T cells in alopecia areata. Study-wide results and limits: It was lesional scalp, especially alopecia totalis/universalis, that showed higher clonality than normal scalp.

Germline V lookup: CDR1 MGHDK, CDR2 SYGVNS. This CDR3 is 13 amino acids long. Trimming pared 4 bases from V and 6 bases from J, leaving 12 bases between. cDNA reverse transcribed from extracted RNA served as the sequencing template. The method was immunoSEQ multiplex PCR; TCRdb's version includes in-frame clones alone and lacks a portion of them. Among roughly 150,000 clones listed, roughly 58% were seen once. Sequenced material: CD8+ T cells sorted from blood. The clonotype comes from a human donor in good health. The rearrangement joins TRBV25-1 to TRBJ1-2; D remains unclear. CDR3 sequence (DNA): TGTGCCAGCAGTGTAGGGCGGCTAGATGGCTACACCTTC. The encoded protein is CASSVGRLDGYTF.